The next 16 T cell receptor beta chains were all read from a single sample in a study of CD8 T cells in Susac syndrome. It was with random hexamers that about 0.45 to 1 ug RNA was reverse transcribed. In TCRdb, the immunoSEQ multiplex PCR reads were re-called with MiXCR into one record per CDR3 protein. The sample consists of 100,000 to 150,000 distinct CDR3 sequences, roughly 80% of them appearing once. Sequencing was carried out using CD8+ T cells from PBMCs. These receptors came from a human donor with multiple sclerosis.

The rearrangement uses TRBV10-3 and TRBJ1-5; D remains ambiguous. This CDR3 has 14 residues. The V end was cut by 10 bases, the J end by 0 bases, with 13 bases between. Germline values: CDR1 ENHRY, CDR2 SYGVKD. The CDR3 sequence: CATAETYSNQPQHF. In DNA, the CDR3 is TGTGCCACCGCAGAAACCTATAGCAATCAGCCCCAGCATTTT.

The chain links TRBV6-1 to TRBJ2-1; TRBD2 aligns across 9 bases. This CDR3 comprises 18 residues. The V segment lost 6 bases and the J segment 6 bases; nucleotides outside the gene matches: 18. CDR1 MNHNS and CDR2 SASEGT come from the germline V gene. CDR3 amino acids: CASSPLWGSGSGSNEQFF. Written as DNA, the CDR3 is TGTGCCAGCAGCCCCCTCTGGGGTAGCGGGAGTGGTAGCAATGAGCAGTTCTTC.

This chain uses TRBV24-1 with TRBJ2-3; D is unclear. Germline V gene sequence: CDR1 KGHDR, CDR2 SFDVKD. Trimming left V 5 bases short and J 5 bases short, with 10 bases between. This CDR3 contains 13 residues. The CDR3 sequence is CATSAAWLDTQYF. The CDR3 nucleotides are TGTGCCACCAGTGCTGCCTGGTTAGATACGCAGTATTTT.

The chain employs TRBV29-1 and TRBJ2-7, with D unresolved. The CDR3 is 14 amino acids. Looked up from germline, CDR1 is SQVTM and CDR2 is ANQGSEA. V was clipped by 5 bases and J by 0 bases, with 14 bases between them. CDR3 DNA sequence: TGCAGCGTTAAGGACCCCCCGAGCTCCTACGAGCAGTACGTC. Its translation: CSVKDPPSSYEQYV.

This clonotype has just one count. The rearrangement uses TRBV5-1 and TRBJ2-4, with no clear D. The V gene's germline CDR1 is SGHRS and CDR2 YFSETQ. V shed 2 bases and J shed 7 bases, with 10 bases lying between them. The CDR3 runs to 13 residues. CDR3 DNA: TGCGCCAGCAGCTTCAACTCCCGTAACATTCAGTACTTC. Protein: CASSFNSRNIQYF.

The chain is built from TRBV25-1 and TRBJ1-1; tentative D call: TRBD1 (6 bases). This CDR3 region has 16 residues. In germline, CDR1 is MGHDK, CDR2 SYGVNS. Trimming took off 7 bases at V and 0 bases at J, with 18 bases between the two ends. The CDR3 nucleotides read TGTGCCAGCACCCACCGGGGACACGGCGTGAACACTGAAGCTTTCTTT. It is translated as CASTHRGHGVNTEAFF.

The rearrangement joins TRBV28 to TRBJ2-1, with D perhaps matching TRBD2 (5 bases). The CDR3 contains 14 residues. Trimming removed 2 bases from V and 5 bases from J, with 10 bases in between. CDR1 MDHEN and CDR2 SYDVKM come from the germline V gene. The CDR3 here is CASSLRAVNNEQFF. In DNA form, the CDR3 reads TGTGCCAGCAGTTTAAGAGCGGTCAACAATGAGCAGTTCTTC.

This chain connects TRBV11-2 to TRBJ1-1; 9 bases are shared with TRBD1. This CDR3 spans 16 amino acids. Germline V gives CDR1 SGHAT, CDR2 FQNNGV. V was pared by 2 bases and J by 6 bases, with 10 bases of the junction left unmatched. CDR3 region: CASSLWDRVSQAEAFF. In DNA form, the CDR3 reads TGTGCCAGCAGCTTATGGGACAGGGTGTCTCAGGCTGAAGCTTTCTTT. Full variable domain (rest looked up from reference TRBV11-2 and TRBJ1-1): EAGVAQSPRYKIIEKRQSVAFWCNPISGHATLYWYQQILGQGPKLLIQFQNNGVVDDSQLPKDRFSAERLKGVDSTLKIQPAKLEDSAVYLCASSLWDRVSQAEAFFGQGTRLTVV.

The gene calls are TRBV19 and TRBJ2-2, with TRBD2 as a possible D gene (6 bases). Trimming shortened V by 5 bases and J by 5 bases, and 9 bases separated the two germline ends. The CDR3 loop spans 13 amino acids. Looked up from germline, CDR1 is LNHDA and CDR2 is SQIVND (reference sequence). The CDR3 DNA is TGTGCCAGTAGTCTTCTAGCGACCGGGGAGCTGTTTTTT. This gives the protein CASSLLATGELFF.

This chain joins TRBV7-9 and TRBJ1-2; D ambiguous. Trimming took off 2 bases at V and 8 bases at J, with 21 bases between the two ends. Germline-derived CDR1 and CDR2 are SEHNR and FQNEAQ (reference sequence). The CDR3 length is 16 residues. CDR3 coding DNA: TGTGCCAGCAGCTTATCCCTTCCTGGGCCAAGGGAAGGCTACACCTTC. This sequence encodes CASSLSLPGPREGYTF.

CDR3 sequence: CASSQDRGLFEGYSYNEQFF. DNA for the CDR3: TGCGCCAGCAGCCAAGACAGGGGCCTATTCGAGGGTTATTCCTACAATGAGCAGTTCTTC. The J gene is TRBJ2-1, the V gene TRBV4-1, with a weak D call TRBD1 (6 bases). Germline-derived CDR1 and CDR2 are MGHRA and YSYEKL. CDR3 size: 20 residues. The V end was cut by 0 bases, the J end by 1 base, with 22 bases between.

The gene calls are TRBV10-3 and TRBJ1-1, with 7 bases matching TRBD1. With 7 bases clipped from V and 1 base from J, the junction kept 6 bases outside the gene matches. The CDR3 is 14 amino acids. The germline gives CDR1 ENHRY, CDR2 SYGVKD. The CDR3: CAIMGPGGNTEAFF. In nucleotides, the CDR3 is TGTGCCATCATGGGGCCAGGGGGGAACACTGAAGCTTTCTTT.

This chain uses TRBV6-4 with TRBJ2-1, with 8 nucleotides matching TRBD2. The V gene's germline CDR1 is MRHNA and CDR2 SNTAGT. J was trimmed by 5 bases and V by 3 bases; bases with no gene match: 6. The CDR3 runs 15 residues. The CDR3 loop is CASSDRVSGNNEQFF. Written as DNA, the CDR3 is TGTGCCAGCAGTGATCGGGTTAGCGGGAACAATGAGCAGTTCTTC.

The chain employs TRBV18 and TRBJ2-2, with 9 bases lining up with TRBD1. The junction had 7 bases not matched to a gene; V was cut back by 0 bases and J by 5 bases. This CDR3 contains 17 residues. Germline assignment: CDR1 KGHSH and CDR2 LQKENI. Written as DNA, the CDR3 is TGTGCCAGCTCACCACCCCGGACAGGGGTGTATACCGGGGAGCTGTTTTTT. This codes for CASSPPRTGVYTGELFF.

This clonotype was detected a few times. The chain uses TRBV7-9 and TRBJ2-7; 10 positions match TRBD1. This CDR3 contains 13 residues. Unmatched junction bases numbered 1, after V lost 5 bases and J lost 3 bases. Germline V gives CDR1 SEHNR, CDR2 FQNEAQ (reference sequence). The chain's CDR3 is CASSGQGVYEQYF. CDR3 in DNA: TGTGCCAGCAGCGGACAGGGGGTCTACGAGCAGTACTTC.

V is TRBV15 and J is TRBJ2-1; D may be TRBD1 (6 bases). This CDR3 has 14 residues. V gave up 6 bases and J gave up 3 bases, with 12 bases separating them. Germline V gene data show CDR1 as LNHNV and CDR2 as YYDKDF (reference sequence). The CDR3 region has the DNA TGTGCCACCAGTAAAGGACAGAACTACAATGAGCAGTTCTTC. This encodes CATSKGQNYNEQFF.